Listed here are 27 T cell receptor beta chains from one sample, sequenced in a study of OX40 agonist ivuxolimab in advanced cancers. Measured with immunoSEQ multiplex PCR; TCRdb has only the in-frame clones, and not every one. The table records approximately 70,000 clones, 85% to 90% of them present only once. The input for sequencing was CD4+ or CD8+ T cells sorted from blood, taken in a trial of the OX40 agonist ivuxolimab. The receptors come from an adult with an advanced solid tumor such as melanoma, head and neck, liver or kidney cancer.

This clone was counted once. The V gene is TRBV28, the J gene TRBJ1-1; 7 bases map to TRBD1. This CDR3 region has 14 residues. The germline CDR1 and CDR2 sequences are MDHEN and SYDVKM. V lost 4 bases to trimming and J lost 5 bases; unmatched junction nucleotides: 7. Here the CDR3 DNA reads TGTGCCAGCAGTTCCACAACAGGGGTAACTGAAGCTTTCTTT. This codes for CASSSTTGVTEAFF.

This sequence joins TRBV2 and TRBJ1-4; 9 nucleotides match TRBD1. This CDR3 has 15 amino acids. The V gene end was trimmed by 7 bases and the J gene end by 2 bases; junction bases not matched to a gene: 5. The germline CDR1 and CDR2 sequences are SNHLY and FYNNEI. The CDR3: CASNGQGTTNEKLFF. The CDR3 DNA reads as TGTGCCAGCAATGGACAGGGGACTACTAATGAAAAACTGTTTTTT.

The chain links TRBV30 to TRBJ2-1, with TRBD1 matching over 8 bases. The CDR3 has 16 residues. Germline V gene sequence: CDR1 GTSNPN, CDR2 SVGIG (reference sequence). Losses at the gene ends were 4 bases for V and 1 base for J; bases not matched to a gene: 9. The CDR3 region is CAWTLRDRRSYNEQFF. For the CDR3, the DNA is TGTGCCTGGACCCTACGGGACAGGAGGTCCTACAATGAGCAGTTCTTC.

The rearrangement uses TRBV19 and TRBJ1-2, with 7 bases aligning to TRBD1. This CDR3 is built from 17 residues. Losses at the gene ends were 5 bases for V and 0 bases for J; bases not matched to a gene: 12. Germline V CDR1 and CDR2: LNHDA, SQIVND (reference sequence). CDR3 sequence: CASSFGRQGRTNYGYTF. For the CDR3, the DNA is TGTGCCAGTAGTTTCGGGAGACAGGGCCGGACTAACTATGGCTACACCTTC.

J is TRBJ1-2 and V is TRBV7-6; no clear D. Per germline, CDR1 SGHVS and CDR2 FNYEAQ. The CDR3 contains 14 residues. Trimming took 5 bases from V and 0 from J, leaving 10 bases between them. The CDR3 reads CASSPRQANYGYTF. CDR3 in DNA: TGTGCCAGCAGCCCCCGGCAGGCTAACTATGGCTACACCTTC. The complete variable domain, with remaining parts taken from reference TRBV7-6 and TRBJ1-2, reads GAGVSQSPRYKVTKRGQDVALRCDPISGHVSLYWYRQALGQGPEFLTYFNYEAQQDKSGLPNDRFSAERPEGSISTLTIQRTEQRDSAMYRCASSPRQANYGYTFGSGTRLTVV.

The rearrangement links TRBV11-2 to TRBJ2-7, with no clear D. The V end was cut by 1 base, the J end by 2 bases, with 6 bases between. This CDR3 region has 13 residues. The germline V gene has CDR1 SGHAT and CDR2 FQNNGV. The CDR3 DNA reads TGTGCCAGCAGCTTAGGCTACCCCTACGAGCAGTACTTC. It encodes CASSLGYPYEQYF.

The chain is built from TRBV7-2 and TRBJ2-4; TRBD2 matches at 9 bases. J gave up 3 bases and V 2 bases, and 11 bases lay outside the gene matches. CDR1 is SGHTA and CDR2 is FQGNSA in the germline V gene. This CDR3 contains 18 residues. Written as DNA, the CDR3 is TGTGCCAGCAGCTTATGGCTAGCGGGGTGGGGGAGCAAAAACATTCAGTACTTC. It specifies CASSLWLAGWGSKNIQYF.

This clone was detected only once. The chain carries TRBV5-4 and TRBJ2-7; a weak D match, TRBD2 (6 bases). Germline V gene lookup returns CDR1 SGHNT and CDR2 YYREEE (reference sequence). V lost 4 bases to trimming and J lost 7 bases, with 18 bases between them. The CDR3 length is 14 residues. CDR3 sequence: CASSAGLRSEEQYF. The CDR3 bases are TGTGCCAGCAGCGCGGGACTCCGATCCGAGGAGCAGTACTTC. Looking up the rest from reference TRBV5-4 and TRBJ2-7 gives the full variable domain: ETGVTQSPTHLIKTRGQQVTLRCSSQSGHNTVSWYQQALGQGPQFIFQYYREEENGRGNFPPRFSGLQFPNYSSELNVNALELDDSALYLCASSAGLRSEEQYFGPGTRLTVT.

The chain links TRBV5-4 to TRBJ2-1; 13 bases align to TRBD2. CDR3 length: 15 amino acids. Germline V lookup: CDR1 SGHNT, CDR2 YYREEE (reference sequence). V was clipped by 4 bases and J by 9 bases; unmatched bases: 7. CDR3 sequence reads: CASSGGTSGRVEQFF. CDR3 nucleotide sequence: TGTGCCAGCAGCGGTGGTACTAGCGGGAGGGTTGAGCAGTTCTTC.

The chain combines TRBV20-1 with TRBJ2-1, with TRBD2 as a possible D gene (5 bases). CDR3 length: 11 residues. Deletions cut 7 bases from V and 3 bases from J, with 7 bases between. Germline values: CDR1 DFQATT, CDR2 SNEGSKA (reference sequence). CDR3 coding DNA: TGCAGTGGGGGAGTCTACAATGAGCAGTTCTTC. This translates into CSGGVYNEQFF.

This sequence joins TRBV5-4 and TRBJ2-7, with D tentatively TRBD1 (5 bases). V shed 0 bases and J shed 6 bases, with 16 bases lying between them. The germline gives CDR1 SGHNT, CDR2 YYREEE (reference sequence). The CDR3 loop spans 15 amino acids. The CDR3 region is CASSLEGIPPPEQYF. As DNA, the CDR3 is TGTGCCAGCAGCTTGGAGGGGATTCCCCCCCCCGAGCAGTACTTC. Looking up the rest from reference TRBV5-4 and TRBJ2-7 gives the full variable domain: ETGVTQSPTHLIKTRGQQVTLRCSSQSGHNTVSWYQQALGQGPQFIFQYYREEENGRGNFPPRFSGLQFPNYSSELNVNALELDDSALYLCASSLEGIPPPEQYFGPGTRLTVT.

This sequence joins TRBV10-3 and TRBJ2-2, with D maybe TRBD2 (6 bases). Trimming removed 4 bases at V and 3 bases at J, with 9 bases between. Per germline, CDR1 ENHRY and CDR2 SYGVKD. The CDR3 runs 14 residues. CDR3 in amino acids: CAISVGEDTGELFF. CDR3 nucleotides: TGTGCCATCAGTGTAGGGGAGGACACCGGGGAGCTGTTTTTT.

V usage is TRBV9 and J usage is TRBJ2-7; 8 bases are a match to TRBD2. Germline V CDR1 and CDR2: SGDLS, YYNGEE. Losses at the gene ends were 3 bases for V and 5 bases for J; bases not matched to a gene: 10. CDR3 length: 15 residues. DNA of the CDR3: TGTGCCAGCAGCGCGGGGGGGAAGGTGAGGAACGAGCAGTACTTC. Protein product: CASSAGGKVRNEQYF.

V gene TRBV28 combines with J gene TRBJ1-4, with D perhaps matching TRBD1 (5 bases). V lost 6 bases and J 8 bases, leaving 10 bases between the germline ends. This CDR3 has 12 residues. Looked up from germline, CDR1 is MDHEN and CDR2 is SYDVKM. The CDR3 region is CASSAGGEKLFF. The CDR3 bases are TGTGCCAGCAGCGCGGGGGGGGAAAAACTGTTTTTT.

The CDR3 is CASSPGLPSTDTQYF. The CDR3 DNA is TGTGCCAGCAGTCCCGGACTCCCGAGCACAGATACGCAGTATTTT. V and J are TRBV27 and TRBJ2-3; possible D gene TRBD2, 5 bases. This CDR3 is built from 15 residues. Looked up from germline, CDR1 is MNHEY and CDR2 is SMNVEV (reference sequence). V lost 5 bases, J lost 0 bases, and 12 bases lay in between.

V usage is TRBV11-3 and J usage is TRBJ2-5; possible D gene TRBD2, 5 bases. The CDR3 contains 13 residues. The V gene's germline CDR1 is SGHNT and CDR2 YENEEA. The ends were cut back, 4 bases at V and 5 bases at J, with 11 bases in the middle. CDR3 sequence: CASSYRDGETQYF. The CDR3, as DNA: TGTGCCAGCAGCTACCGGGATGGGGAGACCCAGTACTTC. Full variable domain (rest looked up from reference TRBV11-3 and TRBJ2-5): EAGVVQSPRYKIIEKKQPVAFWCNPISGHNTLYWYLQNLGQGPELLIRYENEEAVDDSQLPKDRFSAERLKGVDSTLKIQPAELGDSAVYLCASSYRDGETQYFGPGTRLLVL.

This chain links TRBV11-3 with TRBJ2-5; D is possibly TRBD2 (6 bases). CDR3 size: 15 residues. V was clipped by 3 bases and J by 4 bases, with 15 bases between them. Per the germline V gene, CDR1 is SGHNT and CDR2 is YENEEA. The chain's CDR3 is CASSFPPSGLETQYF. CDR3 coding DNA: TGTGCCAGCAGCTTCCCCCCGAGCGGGTTAGAGACCCAGTACTTC.

The CDR3, as DNA: TGTGCCAGCAGCAAAGTCCCAGCGAGCACAGATACGCAGTATTTT. Residues: CASSKVPASTDTQYF. The J gene is TRBJ2-3, the V gene TRBV21-1; TRBD2, the table's D call, lacks a check against the DNA. TRBV21-1 is tagged as a pseudogene. The CDR3 is 15 residues long.

CDR3 in DNA: TGTGCCAGTAGTATGAGAGGGCAGGGATGGGGAGCAGGGCAAGGAGATACGCAGTATTTT. The encoded protein is CASSMRGQGWGAGQGDTQYF. V gene TRBV19 combines with J gene TRBJ2-3, with D tentatively TRBD1 or TRBD2 (5 bases each). The CDR3 totals 20 residues. Germline loops: CDR1 LNHDA, CDR2 SQIVND (reference sequence). The V gene lost 3 bases and the J gene lost 5 bases, with 30 bases spanning the gap. The full variable domain, in which reference TRBV19 and TRBJ2-3 provide the parts outside the CDR3, is DGGITQSPKYLFRKEGQNVTLSCEQNLNHDAMYWYRQDPGQGLRLIYYSQIVNDFQKGDIAEGYSVSREKKESFPLTVTSAQKNPTAFYLCASSMRGQGWGAGQGDTQYFGPGTRLTVL.

J is TRBJ2-3 and V is TRBV11-2; TRBD2 matches at 9 bases. Trimming at V came to 6 bases and at J to 1 base, leaving 8 bases not matched to a gene. The CDR3 loop spans 16 amino acids. In germline, CDR1 is SGHAT, CDR2 FQNNGV. CDR3 DNA: TGTGCCAGCAGGAGACCCGGCGGGGGGGGCACAGATACGCAGTATTTT. Amino acid sequence: CASRRPGGGGTDTQYF.

J is TRBJ1-3 and V is TRBV2; maybe TRBD1 (6 bases). V was pared by 4 bases and J by 4 bases, with 11 bases between. The length of the CDR3 is 14 residues. Germline V CDR1 and CDR2: SNHLY, FYNNEI. The CDR3 here is CASSARGMGNTIYF. The DNA for the CDR3 is TGTGCCAGCAGTGCGAGGGGGATGGGAAACACCATATATTTT. The whole variable domain, remainder taken from reference TRBV2 and TRBJ1-3, is EPEVTQTPSHQVTQMGQEVILRCVPISNHLYFYWYRQILGQKVEFLVSFYNNEISEKSEIFDDQFSVERPDGSNFTLKIRSTKLEDSAMYFCASSARGMGNTIYFGEGSWLTVV.

V and J are TRBV27 and TRBJ2-5; 7 bases map to TRBD1. Trimming at V came to 5 bases and at J to 5 bases, leaving 5 bases not matched to a gene. Looked up from germline, CDR1 is MNHEY and CDR2 is SMNVEV (reference sequence). This CDR3 is 13 amino acids long. The DNA of the CDR3 is TGTGCCAGCAGTGCGCAACAGGGGGAGACCCAGTACTTC. Translated, it gives CASSAQQGETQYF.

This rearrangement joins TRBV25-1 to TRBJ1-1, with TRBD1 matching over 7 bases. Germline V CDR1 and CDR2: MGHDK, SYGVNS. With 3 bases clipped from V and 2 bases from J, the junction kept 3 bases outside the gene matches. This CDR3 is built from 14 residues. CDR3 protein: CASSDGQVNTEAFF. In DNA, the CDR3 is TGTGCCAGCAGTGATGGACAGGTCAACACTGAAGCTTTCTTT.

This chain links TRBV9 with TRBJ2-3; possible D gene TRBD1, 6 bases. Deletions cut 1 base from V and 0 bases from J, with 18 bases between. Germline CDR1 SGDLS, CDR2 YYNGEE. The CDR3 runs 18 residues. The CDR3 is CASSVMGGQPYSTDTQYF. CDR3 DNA sequence: TGTGCCAGCAGCGTAATGGGCGGACAGCCTTATAGCACAGATACGCAGTATTTT.

In the case of this clone: Other DNA sequences of this sample code for an identical CDR3. This rearrangement joins TRBV27 to TRBJ2-1; unclear D gene. V shed 6 bases and J shed 0 bases, with 3 bases lying between them. The CDR3 loop spans 12 amino acids. Germline V gives CDR1 MNHEY, CDR2 SMNVEV (reference sequence). The CDR3 spells CASRGSYNEQFF. The CDR3 DNA reads as TGTGCCAGCAGGGGCTCCTACAATGAGCAGTTCTTC.

A note on this clone: The sample holds other DNA sequences that translate to the same CDR3. The chain recombines TRBV11-3 with TRBJ2-7; TRBD2 aligns across 7 bases. The CDR3 extends over 15 amino acids. The junction had 9 bases not matched to a gene; V was cut back by 1 base and J by 6 bases. Germline-derived CDR1 and CDR2 are SGHNT and YENEEA. CDR3 amino acids: CASSLGGGSRVEQYF. The CDR3 nucleotides are TGTGCCAGCAGCTTAGGGGGGGGGAGCCGTGTCGAGCAGTACTTC.

This rearrangement joins TRBV9 to TRBJ1-3; a possible D gene is TRBD1 (5 bases). V shed 0 bases and J shed 4 bases, with 17 bases lying between them. Germline V gene lookup returns CDR1 SGDLS and CDR2 YYNGEE. The CDR3 totals 17 residues. As DNA, the CDR3 is TGTGCCAGCAGCGTAGCTAGTGGGGCCAGGCACGGAAACACCATATATTTT. Its translation is CASSVASGARHGNTIYF.